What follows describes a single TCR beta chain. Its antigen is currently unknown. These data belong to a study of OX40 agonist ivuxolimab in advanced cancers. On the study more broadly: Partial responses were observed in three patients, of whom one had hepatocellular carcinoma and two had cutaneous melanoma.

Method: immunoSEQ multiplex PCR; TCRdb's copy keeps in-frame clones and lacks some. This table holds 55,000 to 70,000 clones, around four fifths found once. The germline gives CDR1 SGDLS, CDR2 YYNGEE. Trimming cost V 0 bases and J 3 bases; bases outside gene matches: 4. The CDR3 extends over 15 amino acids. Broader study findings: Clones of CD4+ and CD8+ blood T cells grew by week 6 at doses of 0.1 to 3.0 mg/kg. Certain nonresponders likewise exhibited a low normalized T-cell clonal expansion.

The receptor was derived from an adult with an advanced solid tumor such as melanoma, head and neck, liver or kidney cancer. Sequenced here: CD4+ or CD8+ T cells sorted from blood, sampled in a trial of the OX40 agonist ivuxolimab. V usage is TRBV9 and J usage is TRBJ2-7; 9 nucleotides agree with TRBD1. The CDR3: CASSVVRGQGYEQYF. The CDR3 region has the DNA TGTGCCAGCAGCGTAGTAAGGGGACAGGGCTACGAGCAGTACTTC.